This T cell receptor beta chain is drawn from a study of CD8 T cells in ankylosing spondylitis. About this clonotype: As yet, its antigen is unknown.

In making TCR beta libraries, quantitative 5'-RACE with molecular barcodes was used. MiXCR was run by TCRdb on the 5' RACE reads, yielding one entry per CDR3 protein. The data show 700,000 to 850,000 distinct CDR3 sequences, about an eighth seen once. Study-level points and caveats: A number of the motif variants had already been described in reactive arthritis synovial fluid and blood. In ankylosing spondylitis blood, a motif of 7 to 9 highly homologous TCR beta variants appeared characteristic. Clones linked to the disease showed a CD8+ phenotype. They occurred at relatively low frequencies in peripheral blood.

Input material: blood, either unsorted or a sorted T cell fraction (not recorded which). This TCR was sampled from a male donor with ankylosing spondylitis.

The CDR3 protein is CASSPRGTPGREQYF. CDR3 bases: TGTGCCAGCAGCCCCAGGGGAACCCCAGGGCGCGAGCAGTACTTC. This chain links TRBV7-2 with TRBJ2-7; TRBD1 is a possible D gene (6 bases). Looked up from germline, CDR1 is SGHTA and CDR2 is FQGNSA. This CDR3 is 15 amino acids long. Trimming pared 5 bases from V and 6 bases from J, leaving 20 bases between.